This T cell receptor (beta chain) came from a study of memory CD4+ T cells and cytomegalovirus serostatus. Study context: Donors were healthy Belgian adults, several CMV seropositive and 24 seronegative.

Overall study findings and caveats: About 40% of the roughly 160 known CMV-associated TCRbeta sequences appeared in CD4+ memory. Repertoires predicted CMV serostatus with median bootstrapped AUC of about 0.95.

The CDR3 is made up of 17 amino acids. The ends lost 8 bases at V and 2 bases at J; junction bases unmatched: 15. The V gene's germline CDR1 is MDHEN and CDR2 SYDVKM. The sort gate was single viable CD3+CD4+CD8-CD45RO+ cells for memory CD4+ T cells. After thawing, CD4+ T cells were positively selected. The data were produced by immunoSEQ multiplex PCR, yet TCRdb's version contains in-frame clones alone and is incomplete. This sample yields about 52,000 clones, of which roughly three quarters are seen a single time; 0.77% belongs to the top ten. Concerning this clone itself: Its specificity is not known.

The V gene is TRBV28, the J gene TRBJ2-3; the match to TRBD1 covers 8 bases. Sequencing was done on a sample of memory CD4+ T cells from blood. This clonotype was sampled from an adult in good health and CMV-seronegative. The CDR3 nucleotides are TGTGCCAGCGGTGGGTGGGCAGGGGGCATCTTCACAGATACGCAGTATTTT. Its translation is CASGGWAGGIFTDTQYF. Looking up the rest from reference TRBV28 and TRBJ2-3 gives the full variable domain: DVKVTQSSRYLVKRTGEKVFLECVQDMDHENMFWYRQDPGLGLRLIYFSYDVKMKEKGDIPEGYSVSREKKERFSLILESASTNQTSMYLCASGGWAGGIFTDTQYFGPGTRLTVL.